This TCR beta chain is from a study of blood T cell repertoires in COVID-19. Authors' methods: Reference gene primer amplification in the assay estimated nucleated cell counts. Clones were read by immunoSEQ multiplex PCR, and TCRdb kept only the in-frame ones, dropping some. V and J calls and clone size are as listed in that table; D and trimming were resolved from the DNA. The sample lists about 160,000 clones; around 80% were seen once. Trimming took 6 bases from V and 9 from J; bases not matched to a gene: 8. Germline V CDR1 and CDR2: MNHEY, SVGAGI. This CDR3 spans 13 amino acids. The V gene is TRBV6-5, the J gene TRBJ2-1, with 7 bases aligning to TRBD1. Source material: peripheral blood. The receptor was isolated from a woman older than 75 with acute or convalescent COVID-19. The CDR3 spells CASRPQGIGEQFF. DNA of the CDR3: TGTGCCAGCAGACCACAGGGGATCGGTGAGCAGTTCTTC.